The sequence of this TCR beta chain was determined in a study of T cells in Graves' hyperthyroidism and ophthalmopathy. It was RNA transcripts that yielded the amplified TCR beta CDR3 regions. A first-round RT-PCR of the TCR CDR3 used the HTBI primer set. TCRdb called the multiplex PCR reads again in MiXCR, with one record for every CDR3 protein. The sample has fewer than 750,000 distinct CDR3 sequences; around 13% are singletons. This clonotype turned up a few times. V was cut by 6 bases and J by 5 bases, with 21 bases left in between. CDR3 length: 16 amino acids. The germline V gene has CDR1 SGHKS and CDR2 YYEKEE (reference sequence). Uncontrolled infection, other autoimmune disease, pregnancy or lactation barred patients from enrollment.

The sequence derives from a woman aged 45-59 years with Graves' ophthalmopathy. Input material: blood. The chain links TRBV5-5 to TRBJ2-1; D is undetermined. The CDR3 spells CASTPWASANHNEQFF. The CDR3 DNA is TGTGCCAGCACCCCGTGGGCCTCGGCTAACCACAATGAGCAGTTCTTC.